This record looks at one TCR beta chain sequence and its context. This specimen belongs to a study of blood T cells in healthy people across ages. Each sample yielded at least 6 million isolated PBMCs. A J-beta primer mix and a sample-barcoded 5' primer were used in a second PCR of about 7 to 11 cycles. Every sample gave at least 2.5 million paired-end reads containing CDR3. MiXCR, applied by TCRdb to the 5' RACE reads, yields one record per CDR3 protein. The table lists about 680,000 distinct CDR3 sequences, about half of them singletons. V was cut by 3 bases and J by 3 bases, with 15 bases left in between. There are 15 residues in the CDR3. Looked up from germline, CDR1 is SGDLS and CDR2 is YYNGEE.

The sample was blood. The source of this sequence is a woman aged 55-69 years in good health. V gene TRBV9 combines with J gene TRBJ1-1, with D tentatively TRBD1 (6 bases). The CDR3 region is CASSGQGRLDTEAFF. CDR3 DNA: TGTGCCAGCAGCGGTCAGGGGAGGTTGGACACTGAAGCTTTCTTT.